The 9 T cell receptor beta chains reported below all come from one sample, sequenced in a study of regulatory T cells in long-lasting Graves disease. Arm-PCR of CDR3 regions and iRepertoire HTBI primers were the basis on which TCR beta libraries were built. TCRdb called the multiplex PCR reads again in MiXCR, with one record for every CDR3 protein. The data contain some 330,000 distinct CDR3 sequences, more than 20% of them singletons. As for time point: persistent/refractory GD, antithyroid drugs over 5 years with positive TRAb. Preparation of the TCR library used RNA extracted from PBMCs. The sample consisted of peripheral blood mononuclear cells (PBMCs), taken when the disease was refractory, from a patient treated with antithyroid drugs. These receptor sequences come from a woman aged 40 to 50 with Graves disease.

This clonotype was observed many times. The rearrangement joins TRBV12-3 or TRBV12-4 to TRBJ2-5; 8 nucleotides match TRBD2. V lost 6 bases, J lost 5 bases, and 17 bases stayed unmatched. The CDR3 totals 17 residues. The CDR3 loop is CASSHGLRTSRGETQYF. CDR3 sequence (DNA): TGTGCCAGCAGCCACGGGCTCCGGACTAGCCGAGGGGAGACCCAGTACTTC.

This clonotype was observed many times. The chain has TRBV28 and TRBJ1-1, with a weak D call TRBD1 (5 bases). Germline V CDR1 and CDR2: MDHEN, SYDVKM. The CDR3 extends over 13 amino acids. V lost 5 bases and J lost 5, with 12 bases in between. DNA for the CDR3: TGTGCCAGCAGTCCGTTCGGGGGGACTGAAGCTTTCTTT. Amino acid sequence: CASSPFGGTEAFF.

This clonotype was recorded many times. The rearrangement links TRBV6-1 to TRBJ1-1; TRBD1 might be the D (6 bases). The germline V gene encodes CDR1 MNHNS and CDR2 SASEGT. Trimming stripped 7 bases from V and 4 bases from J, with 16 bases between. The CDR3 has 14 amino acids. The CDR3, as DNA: TGTGCCAGCAACTTACAGGGAAAGAGCACTGAAGCTTTCTTT. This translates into CASNLQGKSTEAFF.

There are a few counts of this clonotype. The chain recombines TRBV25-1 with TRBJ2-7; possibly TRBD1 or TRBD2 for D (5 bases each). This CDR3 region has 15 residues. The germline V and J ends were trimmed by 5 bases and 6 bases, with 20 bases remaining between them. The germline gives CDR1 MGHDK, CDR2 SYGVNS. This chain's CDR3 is CASSIRDDKPAEQYF. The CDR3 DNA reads TGTGCCAGCAGTATCCGGGACGACAAACCTGCCGAGCAGTACTTC.

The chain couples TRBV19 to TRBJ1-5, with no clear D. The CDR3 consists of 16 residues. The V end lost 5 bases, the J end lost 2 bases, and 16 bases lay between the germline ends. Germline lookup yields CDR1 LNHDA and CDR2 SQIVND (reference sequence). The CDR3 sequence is CASSLLWGVGNQPQHF. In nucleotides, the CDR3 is TGTGCCAGTAGTCTCCTTTGGGGTGTCGGCAATCAGCCCCAGCATTTT.

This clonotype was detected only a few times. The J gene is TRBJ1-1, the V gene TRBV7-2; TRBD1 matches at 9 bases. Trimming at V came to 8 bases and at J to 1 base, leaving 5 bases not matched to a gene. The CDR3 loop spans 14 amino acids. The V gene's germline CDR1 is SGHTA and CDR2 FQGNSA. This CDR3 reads CASCTGGTNTEAFF. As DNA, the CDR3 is TGTGCCAGCTGTACAGGGGGCACGAACACTGAAGCTTTCTTT.

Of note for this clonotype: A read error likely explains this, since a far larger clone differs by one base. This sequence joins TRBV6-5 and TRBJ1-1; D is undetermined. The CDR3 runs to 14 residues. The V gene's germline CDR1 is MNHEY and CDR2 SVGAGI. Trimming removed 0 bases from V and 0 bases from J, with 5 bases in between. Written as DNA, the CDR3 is TGTGCCAGCAGTTACTCGGCGGTGAACACTGAAGCTTTCTTT. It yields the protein CASSYSAVNTEAFF.

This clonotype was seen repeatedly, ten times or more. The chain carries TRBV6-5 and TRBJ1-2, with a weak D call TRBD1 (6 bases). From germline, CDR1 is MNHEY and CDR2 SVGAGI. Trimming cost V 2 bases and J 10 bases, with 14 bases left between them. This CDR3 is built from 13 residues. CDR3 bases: TGTGCCAGCAGTTACGACAGGATGATGATCTACACCTTC. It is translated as CASSYDRMMIYTF.

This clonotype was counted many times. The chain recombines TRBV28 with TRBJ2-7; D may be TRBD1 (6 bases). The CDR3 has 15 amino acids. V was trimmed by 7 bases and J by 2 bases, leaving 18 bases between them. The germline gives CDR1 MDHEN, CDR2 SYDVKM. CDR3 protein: CASTRTSGVTYEQYF. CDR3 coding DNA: TGTGCCAGCACCCGGACCTCAGGGGTAACCTACGAGCAGTACTTC.